This TCR beta chain was recorded in a study of T cells in Graves' hyperthyroidism and ophthalmopathy. Study-wide results and caveats: The model identified upcoming ophthalmopathy a median approximately six months ahead of onset.

Trimming removed 4 bases from V and 3 bases from J, with 15 bases in between. CDR1 LGHNA and CDR2 YNFKEQ come from the germline V gene. This CDR3 comprises 15 residues. The study defined stable Graves' hyperthyroidism as no ophthalmopathy progression within 18 months. Lactation, pregnancy, other autoimmune disease or uncontrolled infection excluded patients. Diagnoses were made from clinical symptoms, serum measures (thyroxine and TRAb), thyroid ultrasound and orbital computed tomography. This clonotype was detected only a few times. What it binds is unknown. Amplified regions were TCR beta CDR3 sequences from RNA transcripts. The primer set for the first-round RT-PCR of the TCR CDR3 was HTBI. In TCRdb, the multiplex PCR reads were re-called with MiXCR into one record per CDR3 protein. The table has 700,000 or so distinct CDR3 sequences, around 15% seen once.

This clonotype was obtained from a man between 18 and 29 years old with Graves' hyperthyroidism. This chain links TRBV4-2 with TRBJ1-1; D possibly corresponds to TRBD1 (5 bases). Sequencing input: blood. CDR3 in DNA: TGTGCCAGCAGCCCGGAGACAGCCTGGGACACTGAAGCTTTCTTT. Its protein product is CASSPETAWDTEAFF.